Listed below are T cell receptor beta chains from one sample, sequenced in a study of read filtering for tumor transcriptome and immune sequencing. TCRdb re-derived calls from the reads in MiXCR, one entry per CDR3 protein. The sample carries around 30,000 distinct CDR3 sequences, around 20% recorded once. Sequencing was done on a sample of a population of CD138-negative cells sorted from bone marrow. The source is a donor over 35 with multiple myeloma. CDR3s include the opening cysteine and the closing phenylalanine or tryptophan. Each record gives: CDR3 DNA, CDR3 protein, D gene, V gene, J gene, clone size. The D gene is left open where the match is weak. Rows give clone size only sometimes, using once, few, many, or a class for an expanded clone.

DNA: TGTGCCAGCACCCCCTCGGGCGGACCTTTTTCACCCCTCCACTTT
CDR3: CASTPSGGPFSPLHF
D: -
V: TRBV25-1
J: TRBJ1-6
size: many

DNA: TGTGCCAGCAGCTTAAGCGGGGTCCGTTTCAATGAGCAGTTCTTC
CDR3: CASSLSGVRFNEQFF
D: TRBD2
V: TRBV7-9
J: TRBJ2-1
size: medium-sized

DNA: TGCAGTGCCCCTTGGGGACAGGGCGCCAATGAGCAGTTCTTC
CDR3: CSAPWGQGANEQFF
D: TRBD1
V: TRBV20-1
J: TRBJ2-1
size: many

DNA: TGTGCCAGTAGCGGGAGGGGTGGAGAGACCCAGTACTTC
CDR3: CASSGRGGETQYF
D: TRBD2
V: TRBV24-1
J: TRBJ2-5
size: many

DNA: TGCAGTTATAATGAGCAGTTCTTC
CDR3: CSYNEQFF
D: -
V: TRBV20-1
J: TRBJ2-1
size: many

DNA: TGTGCCAGCAGTTTAGAGGGCACAAGCACAGATACGCAGTATTTT
CDR3: CASSLEGTSTDTQYF
D: -
V: TRBV28
J: TRBJ2-3
size: medium-sized

DNA: TGCAGTGCCTCACGGGGAGGGCGAGAGACCCAGAACTTC
CDR3: CSASRGGRETQNF
D: TRBD2
V: TRBV20-1
J: TRBJ2-5
size: once

DNA: TGCGCCAGCAGCCCCAGGACAGGGGTCAATGAGCAGTTCTTC
CDR3: CASSPRTGVNEQFF
D: TRBD1
V: TRBV5-1
J: TRBJ2-1
size: many

DNA: TGTGCCAGCAGTTATTTGGGACTAGCGGGAAGGCAGTACTTC
CDR3: CASSYLGLAGRQYF
D: TRBD2
V: TRBV6-5
J: TRBJ2-7
size: many

DNA: TGTGCCAGCGGTTCGAGTGAAAAACTGTTTTTT
CDR3: CASGSSEKLFF
D: -
V: TRBV12-3/TRBV12-4
J: TRBJ1-4
size: -

DNA: TGTGCCAGCAGCCCCGGACAGGGTCTTTGGGGCTACACCTTC
CDR3: CASSPGQGLWGYTF
D: TRBD1
V: TRBV7-9
J: TRBJ1-2
size: -

DNA: TGTGCCAGTAGCCGCACCGGGACTAGCGGTAATGAGCAGTTCTTC
CDR3: CASSRTGTSGNEQFF
D: TRBD2
V: TRBV19
J: TRBJ2-1
size: many

DNA: TGTGCCAGCAGCTTGGGAGGGGACACCTACGAGCAGTACTTC
CDR3: CASSLGGDTYEQYF
D: -
V: TRBV5-6
J: TRBJ2-7
size: many